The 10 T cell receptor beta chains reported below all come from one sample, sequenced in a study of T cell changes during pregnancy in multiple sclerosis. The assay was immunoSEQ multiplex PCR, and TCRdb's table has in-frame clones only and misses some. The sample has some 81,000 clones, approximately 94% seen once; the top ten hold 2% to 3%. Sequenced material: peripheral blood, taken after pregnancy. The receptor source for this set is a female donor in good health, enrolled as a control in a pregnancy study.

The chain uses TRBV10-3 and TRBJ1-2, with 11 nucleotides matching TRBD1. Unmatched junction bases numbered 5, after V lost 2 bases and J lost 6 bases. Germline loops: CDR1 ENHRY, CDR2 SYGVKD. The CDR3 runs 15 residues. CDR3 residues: CAISEQGQGGDGYTF. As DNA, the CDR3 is TGTGCCATCAGTGAGCAGGGACAGGGGGGGGATGGCTACACCTTC.

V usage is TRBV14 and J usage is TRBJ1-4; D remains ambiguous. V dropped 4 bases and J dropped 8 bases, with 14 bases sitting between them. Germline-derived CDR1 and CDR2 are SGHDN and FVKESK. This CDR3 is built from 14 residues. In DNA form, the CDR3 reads TGTGCCAGCAGCCCCGGGTCACGAGAGGAAAAACTGTTTTTT. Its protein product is CASSPGSREEKLFF.

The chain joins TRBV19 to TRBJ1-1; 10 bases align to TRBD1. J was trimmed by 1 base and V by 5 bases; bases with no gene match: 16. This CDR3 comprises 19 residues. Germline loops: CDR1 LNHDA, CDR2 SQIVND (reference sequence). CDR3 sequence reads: CASSPRPGQGTMRNTEAFF. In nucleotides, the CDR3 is TGTGCCAGTAGTCCCAGACCGGGACAGGGGACTATGAGGAACACTGAAGCTTTCTTT.

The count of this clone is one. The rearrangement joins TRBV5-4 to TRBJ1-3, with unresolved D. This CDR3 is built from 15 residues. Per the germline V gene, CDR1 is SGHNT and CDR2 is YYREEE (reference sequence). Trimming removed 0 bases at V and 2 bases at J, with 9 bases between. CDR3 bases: TGTGCCAGCAGCTTGGCCGAGGGAGCTGGAAACACCATATATTTT. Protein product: CASSLAEGAGNTIYF.

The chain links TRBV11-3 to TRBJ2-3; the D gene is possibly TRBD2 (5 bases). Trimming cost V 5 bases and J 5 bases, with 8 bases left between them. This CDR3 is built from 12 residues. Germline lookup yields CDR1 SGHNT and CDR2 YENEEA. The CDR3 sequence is CASSTEGDTQYF. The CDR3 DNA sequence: TGTGCCAGCAGCACCGAGGGAGATACGCAGTATTTT.

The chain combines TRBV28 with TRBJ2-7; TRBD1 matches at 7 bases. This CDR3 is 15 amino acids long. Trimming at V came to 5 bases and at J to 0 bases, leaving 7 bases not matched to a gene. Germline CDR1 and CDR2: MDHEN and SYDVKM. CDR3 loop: CASSLLGTVSYEQYF. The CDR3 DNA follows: TGTGCCAGCAGTCTTCTGGGGACAGTCTCCTACGAGCAGTACTTC. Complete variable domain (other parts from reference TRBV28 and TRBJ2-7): DVKVTQSSRYLVKRTGEKVFLECVQDMDHENMFWYRQDPGLGLRLIYFSYDVKMKEKGDIPEGYSVSREKKERFSLILESASTNQTSMYLCASSLLGTVSYEQYFGPGTRLTVT.

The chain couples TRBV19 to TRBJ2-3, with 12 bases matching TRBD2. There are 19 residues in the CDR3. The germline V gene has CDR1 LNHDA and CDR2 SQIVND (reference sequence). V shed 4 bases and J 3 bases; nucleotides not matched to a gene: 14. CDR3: CASSNPRGRTSGRTDTQYF. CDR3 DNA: TGTGCCAGTAGTAACCCCCGGGGTCGAACTAGCGGGAGGACAGATACGCAGTATTTT. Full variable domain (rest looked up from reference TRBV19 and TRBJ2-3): DGGITQSPKYLFRKEGQNVTLSCEQNLNHDAMYWYRQDPGQGLRLIYYSQIVNDFQKGDIAEGYSVSREKKESFPLTVTSAQKNPTAFYLCASSNPRGRTSGRTDTQYFGPGTRLTVL.

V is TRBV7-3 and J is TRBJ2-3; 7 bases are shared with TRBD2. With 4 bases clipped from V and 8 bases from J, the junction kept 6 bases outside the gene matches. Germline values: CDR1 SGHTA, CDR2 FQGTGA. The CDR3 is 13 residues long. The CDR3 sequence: CASSSMERGTQYF. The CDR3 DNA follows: TGTGCCAGCAGCTCGATGGAGCGGGGTACGCAGTATTTT.

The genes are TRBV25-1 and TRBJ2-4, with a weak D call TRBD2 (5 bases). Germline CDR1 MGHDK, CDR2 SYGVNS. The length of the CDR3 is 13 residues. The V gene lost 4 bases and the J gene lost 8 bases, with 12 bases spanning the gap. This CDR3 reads CASSGSGWDIQYF. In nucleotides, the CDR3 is TGTGCCAGCAGTGGGAGCGGCTGGGACATTCAGTACTTC.

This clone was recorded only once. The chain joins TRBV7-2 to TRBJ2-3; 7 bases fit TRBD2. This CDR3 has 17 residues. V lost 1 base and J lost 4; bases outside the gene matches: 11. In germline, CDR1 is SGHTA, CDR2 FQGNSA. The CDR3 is CASSLGASGSGADTQYF. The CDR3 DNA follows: TGTGCCAGCAGCTTAGGAGCTAGCGGTTCGGGGGCAGATACGCAGTATTTT.